This TCR beta chain derives from a study of T cells in Graves' hyperthyroidism and ophthalmopathy. A word on this clonotype: A much larger clonotype is one base distant, so this may be a read error.

This CDR3 has 15 residues. Germline V gene sequence: CDR1 DFQATT, CDR2 SNEGSKA (reference sequence). V was pared by 4 bases and J by 6 bases, with 9 bases of the junction left unmatched. The hyperthyroidism patients had all been newly diagnosed, and their disease duration was under 2 months. Their ages ranged from 18 to 65 years. Clinical symptoms, serum thyroxine, TRAb, thyroid ultrasound and orbital computed tomography informed diagnoses. The authors took PBMCs from roughly 9.3 ml fresh peripheral blood. RNA transcripts yielded amplified TCR beta CDR3 regions. TCR CDR3 underwent first-round RT-PCR with the HTBI primer set. TCRdb ran MiXCR on the multiplex PCR reads and lists one entry per CDR3 protein. Among over 700,000 distinct CDR3 sequences, about a third were seen once, and the ten largest hold roughly 30%.

The rearrangement links TRBV20-1 to TRBJ1-5, with 10 bases lining up with TRBD1. The specimen sequenced was blood. This receptor was taken from a middle-aged woman with Graves' hyperthyroidism. Here the CDR3 reads CSATPPGQGSQPQHF. DNA of the CDR3: TGCAGTGCTACGCCCCCGGGACAGGGGAGTCAGCCCCAGCATTTT.